This T cell receptor beta chain was recovered during a study of T cells in Graves' hyperthyroidism and ophthalmopathy. Study results and caveats: Using 13 V-J features, a model discriminated ophthalmopathy from stable hyperthyroidism. The blood repertoire included most of the expanded thyroid clonotypes above 0.001.

RNA transcripts gave rise to amplified TCR beta CDR3 regions. A first-round RT-PCR of the TCR CDR3 used the HTBI primer set. TCRdb called the multiplex PCR reads again in MiXCR, with one record for every CDR3 protein. The data hold some 530,000 distinct CDR3 sequences, with 22% observed a single time. CDR3 length: 12 residues. V shed 4 bases and J shed 7 bases, with 10 bases lying between them. CDR1 and CDR2 from the germline V gene are SGHTA and FQGNSA. This clonotype was counted only a few times. Its antigen is undetermined. The sequencing sample was made of blood. The chain combines TRBV7-2 with TRBJ2-5; possibly TRBD1 for D (6 bases). This clonotype was obtained from a woman in her sixties or seventies with Graves' ophthalmopathy. The CDR3, as DNA: TGTGCCAGCAGCTCCTCCAGGGGGACCCAGTACTTC. Its translation is CASSSSRGTQYF.